The present entry profiles one T cell receptor beta chain with its context. Profiling relied on immunoSEQ multiplex PCR, and the TCRdb table lists in-frame clones only, not all of them. The sample has 10,000 to 15,000 clones, 75% to 85% seen once. These data belong to a study of blood T cell repertoires in COVID-19. The CDR3 loop spans 15 amino acids. The germline V gene has CDR1 LGHNA and CDR2 YNFKEQ. V lost 0 bases to trimming and J lost 1 base, with 7 bases between them. The sequence derives from a man aged 40-49 years with active or convalescent COVID-19. Sample: peripheral blood. The V gene is TRBV4-2, the J gene TRBJ2-1; D gene ambiguous. The CDR3, as DNA: TGTGCCAGCAGCCAAGACTTGCGATCCTACAATGAGCAGTTCTTC. Translation: CASSQDLRSYNEQFF.